A selection of T cell receptor beta chains follows, all from one sample in a study of CDR3 diversity in severe acne. TCRdb called the PCR reads again in MiXCR, with one record for every CDR3 protein. Altogether about 100,000 distinct CDR3 sequences are present, roughly half being singletons, with the ten largest covering about an eighth. The specimen sequenced was blood. These receptors were obtained from a male donor with acne. The CDR3 runs from the conserved cysteine through the conserved F or W. D genes are given only for firm matches. Size is stated for part of the rows, as once, few or many counts, or as a class when the clone is expanded.

J gene	V gene	clone size	D gene	CDR3 DNA	CDR3 protein
TRBJ1-1	TRBV25-1	NA	TRBD1	TGTGCCAGCAGCCAACTCTGGACAGGGAACACTGAAGCTTTCTTT	CASSQLWTGNTEAFF
TRBJ2-2	TRBV2	NA	NA	TGTGCCGAGCAGGACAGGAACACCGGGGAGCTGTTTTTT	CAEQDRNTGELFF
TRBJ1-2	TRBV6-4	many	NA	TGTGCCAGCAGTGCCTCACAGGGACACGGCTACACCTTC	CASSASQGHGYTF
TRBJ1-1	TRBV29-1	many	TRBD1	TGCAGCGCCGATCCGGGACAGCAGAACACTGAAGCTTTCTTT	CSADPGQQNTEAFF
TRBJ1-2	TRBV4-2	many	NA	TGTGCCAGCAGCCAAGATTCCCCGTTCTATGGCTACACCTTC	CASSQDSPFYGYTF
TRBJ2-1	TRBV6-2/TRBV6-3	few	TRBD1	TGTGCCAGCAGTTACTCGATAGGGGACAGGGGGCTCAATGAGCAGTTCTTC	CASSYSIGDRGLNEQFF
TRBJ1-1	TRBV20-1	many	TRBD1	TGCAGTGCTAGAGTCAGGGGGTCGAAGTCTGAAGCTTTCTTT	CSARVRGSKSEAFF
TRBJ2-7	TRBV6-5	medium-sized	NA	TGTGCCAGCAGTCCCGGCGGCGACACCTACGAGCAGTACTTC	CASSPGGDTYEQYF
TRBJ2-5	TRBV6-5	NA	NA	TGTGCCAGCAGTTCGGAGGACAGCGAGGAGACCCAGTACTTC	CASSSEDSEETQYF
TRBJ2-7	TRBV9	NA	NA	TGTGCCAGCAGCCCCGGGTGGCGAACCTACGAGCAGTACTTC	CASSPGWRTYEQYF
TRBJ2-2	TRBV2	NA	NA	TGTGCCAGCAGTGAAAGTTCTTTTAGGGATTCGGTCACCGGGGAGCTGTTTTTT	CASSESSFRDSVTGELFF
TRBJ1-2	TRBV29-1	NA	TRBD1	TGCAGCAGGAACCGGGACAGGGGAGACTATGGCTACACCTTC	CSRNRDRGDYGYTF
TRBJ2-2	TRBV7-3	NA	NA	TGTGCCAGCAGCCCGACAGTGAACACCGGGGAGCTGTTTTTT	CASSPTVNTGELFF
TRBJ1-1	TRBV10-3	NA	NA	TGTACCAGCAGAGAGTACGGGGGCGGAACTGAAGCTTTCTTT	CTSREYGGGTEAFF
TRBJ2-7	TRBV5-1	medium-sized	TRBD2	TGCGCCAGCAGCCCGGGGGGACTAGCAACCTACGAGCAGTACTTC	CASSPGGLATYEQYF
TRBJ1-4	TRBV18	NA	NA	TGTGCCAGCTCACCACTCCAGGGTATTGCAAAACTGTTTTTT	CASSPLQGIAKLFF
TRBJ2-6	TRBV7-3	NA	NA	TGTGCCAGCAGCTTAACTCCCGGGGCCCTAAGCTCTGGGGCCAACGTCCTGACTTTC	CASSLTPGALSSGANVLTF
TRBJ2-2	TRBV20-1	once	TRBD1	TGCAGTGCTAAGGGGACAGGGAACACCGGGGAGCTGTTTTTT	CSAKGTGNTGELFF
TRBJ1-6	TRBV4-3	NA	NA	TGCGCCAGCAGCCAGTCGGAGGATTCACCCCTCCACTTT	CASSQSEDSPLHF
TRBJ2-1	TRBV7-8	NA	TRBD1	TGTGCCAGCAGATCCCGGACAGGGGGCAATGAGCAGTTCTTC	CASRSRTGGNEQFF
TRBJ1-6	TRBV25-1	NA	NA	TGTGCCAGCAGTTTAGTTCTAAAACCCCTCCACTTT	CASSLVLKPLHF